The present TCR beta chain was sequenced within a study of neoadjuvant nivolumab and ipilimumab in lung cancer. V gave up 3 bases and J gave up 3 bases; unmatched junction bases: 1. The CDR3 consists of 14 residues. Germline assignment: CDR1 SGHRS and CDR2 YFSETQ. This table comes from immunoSEQ multiplex PCR, and its TCRdb copy is limited to in-frame clones, with some not included. The table lists more than 10,000 clones, 55% to 70% of them singletons. This chain uses TRBV5-1 with TRBJ2-5; 11 positions match TRBD1. The source material was peripheral blood, sampled after neoadjuvant nivolumab, alone or with ipilimumab, at or shortly before surgery. The clonotype comes from an adult with non-small cell lung cancer. The CDR3 DNA sequence: TGCGCCAGCAGCTGGGGACAGGGGGAAGAGACCCAGTACTTC. This translates into CASSWGQGEETQYF. Full variable domain (missing parts from reference TRBV5-1 and TRBJ2-5): KAGVTQTPRYLIKTRGQQVTLSCSPISGHRSVSWYQQTPGQGLQFLFEYFSETQRNKGNFPGRFSGRQFSNSRSEMNVSTLELGDSALYLCASSWGQGEETQYFGPGTRLLVL.